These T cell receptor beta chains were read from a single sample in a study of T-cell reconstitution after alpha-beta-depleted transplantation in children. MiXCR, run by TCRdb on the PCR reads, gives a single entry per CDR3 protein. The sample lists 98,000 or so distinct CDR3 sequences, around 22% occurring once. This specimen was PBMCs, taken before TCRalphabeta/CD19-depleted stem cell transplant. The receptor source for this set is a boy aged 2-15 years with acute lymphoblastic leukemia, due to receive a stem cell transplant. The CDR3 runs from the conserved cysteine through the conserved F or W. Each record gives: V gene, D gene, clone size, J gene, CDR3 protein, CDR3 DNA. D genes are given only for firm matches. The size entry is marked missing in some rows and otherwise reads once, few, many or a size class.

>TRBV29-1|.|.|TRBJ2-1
CSVAHNEQFF
TGCAGCGTTGCCCACAATGAGCAGTTCTTC
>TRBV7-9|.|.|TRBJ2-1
CASSLSRLGDNEQFF
TGTGCCAGCAGCTTAAGCAGACTAGGGGACAATGAGCAGTTCTTC
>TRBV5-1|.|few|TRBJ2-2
CASSSLSSPKTGELFF
TGCGCCAGCAGCTCGCTTTCGTCTCCGAAGACCGGGGAGCTGTTTTTT
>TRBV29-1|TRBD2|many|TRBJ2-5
CSATVGGRARETQYF
TGCAGCGCCACGGTGGGCGGGAGGGCCAGGGAGACCCAGTACTTC
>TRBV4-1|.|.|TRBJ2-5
CASSQGVGTQETQYF
TGCGCCAGCAGCCAAGGGGTCGGGACCCAAGAGACCCAGTACTTC
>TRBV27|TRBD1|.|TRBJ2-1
CASSFRGLNEQFF
TGTGCCAGCAGTTTCAGGGGGCTTAATGAGCAGTTCTTC
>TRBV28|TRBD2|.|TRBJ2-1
CASSLGHGLASNSYNEQFF
TGTGCCAGCAGTTTAGGCCATGGACTAGCCAGCAATTCCTACAATGAGCAGTTCTTC
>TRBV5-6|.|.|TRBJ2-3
CASSLLYSTVTDTQYF
TGTGCCAGCAGCTTGCTGTATAGTACAGTTACAGATACGCAGTATTTT
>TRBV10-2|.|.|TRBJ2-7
CASRRTEGDEQYF
TGCGCCAGCAGGAGGACAGAGGGCGACGAGCAGTACTTC
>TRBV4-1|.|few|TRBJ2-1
CASSQTLLGEEGSYNEQFF
TGCGCCAGCAGCCAAACCCTACTAGGAGAGGAGGGGTCCTACAATGAGCAGTTCTTC
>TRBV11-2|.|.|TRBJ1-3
CASSLRRGSSVAGNTIYF
TGTGCCAGCAGCTTAAGGCGCGGCTCCTCGGTTGCTGGAAACACCATATATTTT
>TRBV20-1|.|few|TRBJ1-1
CSARGWFRGAMNTEAFF
TGCAGTGCTAGAGGGTGGTTCAGGGGCGCCATGAACACTGAAGCTTTCTTT
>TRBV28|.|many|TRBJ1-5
CASSLGHAQHF
TGTGCCAGCAGTTTGGGGCATGCCCAGCATTTT
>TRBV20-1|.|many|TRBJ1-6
CSALVGNSYNSPLHF
TGCAGTGCTCTAGTAGGAAATTCCTATAATTCACCCCTCCACTTT
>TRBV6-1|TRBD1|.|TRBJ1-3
CASSRDRAVGNTIYF
TGTGCCAGCAGTCGGGACAGGGCGGTCGGAAACACCATATATTTT
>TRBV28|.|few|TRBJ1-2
CASSGMGIYGYTF
TGTGCCAGCAGTGGAATGGGTATCTATGGCTACACCTTC
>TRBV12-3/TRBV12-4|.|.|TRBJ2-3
CASSWEDTQYF
TGTGCCAGCAGTTGGGAGGATACGCAGTATTTT
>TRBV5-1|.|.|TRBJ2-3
CASSLGGRDTQYF
TGCGCCAGCAGCTTGGGTGGAAGAGATACGCAGTATTTT
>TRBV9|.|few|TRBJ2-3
CASSVLAEASTDTQYF
TGTGCCAGCAGCGTATTAGCGGAGGCTAGCACAGATACGCAGTATTTT
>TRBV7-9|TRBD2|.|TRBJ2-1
CASSLEGTSRNEQFF
TGTGCCAGCAGCTTAGAGGGGACTAGTCGAAATGAGCAGTTCTTC
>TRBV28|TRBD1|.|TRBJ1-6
CASSDRGRPLHF
TGTGCCAGCAGTGACAGGGGGAGGCCCCTCCACTTT
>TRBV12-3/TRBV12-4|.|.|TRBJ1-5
CASSFSGVQPQHF
TGTGCCAGCAGTTTTTCGGGGGTCCAGCCCCAGCATTTT
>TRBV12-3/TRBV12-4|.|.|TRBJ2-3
CASTTFILNTDTQYF
TGTGCCAGCACTACCTTTATACTTAACACAGATACGCAGTATTTT
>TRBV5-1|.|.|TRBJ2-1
CASSLGWDWDNEQFF
TGCGCCAGCAGCTTAGGGTGGGACTGGGACAATGAGCAGTTCTTC
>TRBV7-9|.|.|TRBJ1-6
CASSFGGLGNSPLHF
TGTGCCAGCAGCTTCGGGGGGCTAGGGAATTCACCCCTCCACTTT
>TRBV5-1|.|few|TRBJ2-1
CASSLVGGGQNEQFF
TGCGCCAGCAGCTTGGTCGGCGGAGGGCAGAATGAGCAGTTCTTC
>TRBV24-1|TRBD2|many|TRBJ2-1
CATSVSGRASPEQFF
TGTGCCACCAGTGTAAGCGGGAGGGCCTCCCCTGAGCAGTTCTTC
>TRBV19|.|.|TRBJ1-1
CASGGGLNTEAFF
TGTGCCAGTGGCGGTGGATTGAACACTGAAGCTTTCTTT
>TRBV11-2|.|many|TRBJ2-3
CASSSNMASTDTQYF
TGTGCCAGCAGCTCAAACATGGCTAGCACAGATACGCAGTATTTT
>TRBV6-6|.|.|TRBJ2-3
CASSYVADTQYF
TGTGCCAGCAGTTACGTGGCAGATACGCAGTATTTT
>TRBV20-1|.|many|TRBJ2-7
CSAEGIVNLAYEQYF
TGCAGTGCTGAAGGCATTGTTAATCTTGCCTACGAGCAGTACTTC
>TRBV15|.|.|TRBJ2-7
CATGDTKSYEQYF
TGTGCCACCGGGGACACCAAGTCCTACGAGCAGTACTTC
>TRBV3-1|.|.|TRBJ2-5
CASSQVAEWWETQYF
TGTGCCAGCAGCCAAGTCGCGGAGTGGTGGGAGACCCAGTACTTC
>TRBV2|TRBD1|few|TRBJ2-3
CASGDRDRGLDTQYF
TGTGCCAGCGGGGACCGGGACAGGGGGCTAGATACGCAGTATTTT
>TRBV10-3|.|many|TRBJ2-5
CAIRKKTGSQETQYF
TGTGCCATCAGAAAAAAGACAGGAAGTCAAGAGACCCAGTACTTC
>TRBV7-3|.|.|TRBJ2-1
CASSLNSHNEQFF
TGTGCCAGCAGCTTAAACTCTCACAATGAGCAGTTCTTC
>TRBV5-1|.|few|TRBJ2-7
CASSPGLPVEQYF
TGCGCCAGCAGCCCTGGACTCCCCGTGGAGCAGTACTTC
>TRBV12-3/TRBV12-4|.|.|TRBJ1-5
CASSFGVVNQPQHF
TGTGCCAGCAGCTTCGGAGTCGTCAATCAGCCCCAGCATTTT
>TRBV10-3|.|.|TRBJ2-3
CAISDHARTDTQYF
TGTGCCATCAGTGATCACGCACGGACCGATACGCAGTATTTT
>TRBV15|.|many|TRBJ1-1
CATKQRPGTEAFF
TGTGCCACTAAACAGCGACCCGGCACTGAAGCTTTCTTT
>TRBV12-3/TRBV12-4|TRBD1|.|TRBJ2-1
CASSFSDRANEQSF
TGTGCCAGCAGTTTTAGCGACAGGGCGAATGAGCAGTCCTTC
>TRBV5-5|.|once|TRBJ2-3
CASSFLFGRASSADTQYF
TGTGCCAGCAGCTTTTTATTCGGAAGGGCCTCGAGCGCAGATACGCAGTATTTT
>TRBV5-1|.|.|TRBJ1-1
CASSPETGRAFF
TGCGCCAGCAGCCCGGAAACAGGGAGAGCTTTCTTT
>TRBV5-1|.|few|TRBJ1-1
CASTSTVNTEAFF
TGCGCCAGCACTTCGACTGTGAACACTGAAGCTTTCTTT
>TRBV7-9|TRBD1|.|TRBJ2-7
CASSNPSGQGEIYEQYF
TGTGCCAGCAGCAACCCATCGGGACAGGGGGAGATTTACGAGCAGTACTTC
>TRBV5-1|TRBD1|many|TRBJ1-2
CASSPGQGYGYTF
TGCGCCAGCAGCCCCGGACAGGGTTATGGCTACACCTTC
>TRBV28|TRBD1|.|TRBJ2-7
CASSPTGTGPQGYF
TGTGCCAGCAGCCCGACCGGGACAGGGCCTCAGGGGTACTTC
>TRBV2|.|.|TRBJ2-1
CASSERARVQFF
TGTGCCAGCTCTGAGAGGGCTCGGGTGCAGTTCTTC